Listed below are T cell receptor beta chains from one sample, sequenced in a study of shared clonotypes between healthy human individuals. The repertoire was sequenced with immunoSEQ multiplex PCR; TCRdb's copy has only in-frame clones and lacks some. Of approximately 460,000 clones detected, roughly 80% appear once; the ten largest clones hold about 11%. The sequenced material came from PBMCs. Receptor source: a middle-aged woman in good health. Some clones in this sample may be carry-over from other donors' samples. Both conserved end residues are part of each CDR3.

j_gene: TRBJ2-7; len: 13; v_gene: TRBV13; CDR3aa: CASSLVLAGLQYF
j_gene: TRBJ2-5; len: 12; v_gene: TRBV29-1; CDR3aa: CSVGAAMETQYF
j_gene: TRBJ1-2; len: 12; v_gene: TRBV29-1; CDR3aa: CSAQGGVGGYTF
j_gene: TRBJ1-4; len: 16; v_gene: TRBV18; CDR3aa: CASSRSRQGTNEKLFF
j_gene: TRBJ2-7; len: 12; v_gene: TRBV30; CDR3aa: CAWRGVGYEQYF
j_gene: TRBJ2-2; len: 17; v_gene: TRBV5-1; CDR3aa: CASSQSAGTGGTGELFF
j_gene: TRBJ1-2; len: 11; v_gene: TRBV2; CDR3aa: CASSEGGGYTF
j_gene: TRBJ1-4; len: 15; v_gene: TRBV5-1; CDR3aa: CASSLVSGQGEKLFF
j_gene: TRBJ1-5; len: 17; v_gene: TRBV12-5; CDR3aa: CASGLPDVSGSNQPQHF
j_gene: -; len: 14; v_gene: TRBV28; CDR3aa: CASSGQVGPYEQYF
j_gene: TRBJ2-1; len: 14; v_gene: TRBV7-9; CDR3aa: CASTIAGAYNEQFF
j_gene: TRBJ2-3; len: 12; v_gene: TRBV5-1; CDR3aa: CASSLAGDTQYF
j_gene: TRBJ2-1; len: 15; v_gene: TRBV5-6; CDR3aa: CASSLAPRAYNEQFF
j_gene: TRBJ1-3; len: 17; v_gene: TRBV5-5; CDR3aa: CASSFDLTGNSGNTIYF
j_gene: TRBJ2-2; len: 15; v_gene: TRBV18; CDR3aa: CASSTTSGNTGELFF
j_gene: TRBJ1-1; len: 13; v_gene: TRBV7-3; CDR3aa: CAGSLWQSSEAFF
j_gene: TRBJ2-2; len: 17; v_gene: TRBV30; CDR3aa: CATRTGRTSSARGELFF
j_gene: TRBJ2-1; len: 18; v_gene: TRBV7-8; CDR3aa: CASSPGGTSGRGGGEQFF
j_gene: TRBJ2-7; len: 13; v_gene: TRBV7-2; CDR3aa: CASSLVKHYEQYF
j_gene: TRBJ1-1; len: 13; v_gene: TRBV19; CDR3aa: CASSRRWDTEAFF
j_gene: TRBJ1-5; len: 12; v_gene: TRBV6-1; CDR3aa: CASSFSLGPQHF
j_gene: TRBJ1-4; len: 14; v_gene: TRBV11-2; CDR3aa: CASSLRVGYEKLFF
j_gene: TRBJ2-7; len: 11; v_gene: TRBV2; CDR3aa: CATSITYEQYF
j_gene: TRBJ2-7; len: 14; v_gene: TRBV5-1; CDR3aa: CASSSGSVSGEQYF
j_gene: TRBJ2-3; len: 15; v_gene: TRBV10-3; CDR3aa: CAISRTGVSTDTQYF
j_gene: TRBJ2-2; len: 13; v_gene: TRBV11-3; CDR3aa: CASSPPRAGELFF
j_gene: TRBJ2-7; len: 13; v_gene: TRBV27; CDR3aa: CASSPSGFYEQYF
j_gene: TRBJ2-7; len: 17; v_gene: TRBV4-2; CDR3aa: CASSQDQLAGGFYEQYF
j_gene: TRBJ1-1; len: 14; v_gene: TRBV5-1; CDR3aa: CASSFTGGYTEAFF
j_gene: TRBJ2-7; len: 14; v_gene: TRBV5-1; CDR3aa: CASSSGGASYEQYF
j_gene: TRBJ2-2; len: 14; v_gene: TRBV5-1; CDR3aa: CASSFTANTGELFF
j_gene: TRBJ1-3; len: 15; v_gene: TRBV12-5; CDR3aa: CASDKEEPGGNTIYF
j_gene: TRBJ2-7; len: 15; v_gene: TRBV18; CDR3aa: CASSLLDGPPDRQYF
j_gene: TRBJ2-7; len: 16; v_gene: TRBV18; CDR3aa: CASSRTGTAHLYEQYF
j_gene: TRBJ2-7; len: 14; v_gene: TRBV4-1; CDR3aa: CASSQEHRGREQYF
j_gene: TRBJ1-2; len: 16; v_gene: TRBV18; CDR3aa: CASSRPPGPENYGYTF
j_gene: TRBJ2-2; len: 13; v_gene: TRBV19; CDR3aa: CASSNPNTGELFF
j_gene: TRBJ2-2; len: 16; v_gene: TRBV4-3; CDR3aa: CASSQDLLAGAGELFF
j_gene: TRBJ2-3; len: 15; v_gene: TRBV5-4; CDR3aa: CASSLAGGPLDTQYF
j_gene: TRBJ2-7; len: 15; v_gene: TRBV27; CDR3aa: CASRQTGGEGYEQYF
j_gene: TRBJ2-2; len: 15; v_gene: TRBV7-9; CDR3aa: CATHPGTGNTGELFF
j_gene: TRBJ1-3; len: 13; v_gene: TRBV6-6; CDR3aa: CASRPASGNTIYF
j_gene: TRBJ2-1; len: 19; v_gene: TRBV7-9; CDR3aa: CASSSSTGNLAGGPNEQFF
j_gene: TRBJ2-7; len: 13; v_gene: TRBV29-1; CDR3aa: CSVFKAGGEEQYF
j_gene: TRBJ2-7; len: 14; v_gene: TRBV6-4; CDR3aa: CASSPRVRGQEQYF
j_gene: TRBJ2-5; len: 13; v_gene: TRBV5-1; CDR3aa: CASKSSTQETQYF
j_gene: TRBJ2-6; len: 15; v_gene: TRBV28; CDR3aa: CASRNRDAGANVLTF
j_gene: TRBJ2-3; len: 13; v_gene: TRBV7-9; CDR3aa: CASSGSGADTQYF
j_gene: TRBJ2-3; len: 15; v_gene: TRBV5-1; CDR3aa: CASSLVGSSTDTQYF
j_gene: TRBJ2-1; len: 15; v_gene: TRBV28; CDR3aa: CASSFSLAGAHEQFF